The clone carrying this T cell receptor (beta chain) showed up many times. The antigen is not known. This sample was taken from a study of T cells in Graves' hyperthyroidism and ophthalmopathy. Findings of the study overall: Also found in blood were most expanded thyroid clonotypes above 0.001.

CDR3 length: 17 amino acids. V lost 0 bases to trimming and J lost 4 bases, with 20 bases between them. Per germline, CDR1 SGHRS and CDR2 YFSETQ. Amplified TCR beta CDR3 regions came from RNA transcripts. The TCR CDR3 first-round RT-PCR relied on the HTBI primer set. TCRdb re-called the multiplex PCR reads with MiXCR, one entry per CDR3 protein. The sample shows roughly 500,000 distinct CDR3 sequences, about 45% of them seen only once. Diagnoses were established using clinical symptoms, serum thyroxine and TRAb, thyroid ultrasound and orbital computed tomography. The clonotype was recovered from an adult woman with Graves' disease, either hyperthyroidism or ophthalmopathy (not recorded which). This chain connects TRBV5-1 to TRBJ2-7; D ambiguous. The specimen was peripheral blood or thyroid tissue (not recorded which). In nucleotides, the CDR3 is TGCGCCAGCAGCTTGGGGGCAGATACCCAGGTTTTATACGAGCAGTACTTC. Protein sequence: CASSLGADTQVLYEQYF.